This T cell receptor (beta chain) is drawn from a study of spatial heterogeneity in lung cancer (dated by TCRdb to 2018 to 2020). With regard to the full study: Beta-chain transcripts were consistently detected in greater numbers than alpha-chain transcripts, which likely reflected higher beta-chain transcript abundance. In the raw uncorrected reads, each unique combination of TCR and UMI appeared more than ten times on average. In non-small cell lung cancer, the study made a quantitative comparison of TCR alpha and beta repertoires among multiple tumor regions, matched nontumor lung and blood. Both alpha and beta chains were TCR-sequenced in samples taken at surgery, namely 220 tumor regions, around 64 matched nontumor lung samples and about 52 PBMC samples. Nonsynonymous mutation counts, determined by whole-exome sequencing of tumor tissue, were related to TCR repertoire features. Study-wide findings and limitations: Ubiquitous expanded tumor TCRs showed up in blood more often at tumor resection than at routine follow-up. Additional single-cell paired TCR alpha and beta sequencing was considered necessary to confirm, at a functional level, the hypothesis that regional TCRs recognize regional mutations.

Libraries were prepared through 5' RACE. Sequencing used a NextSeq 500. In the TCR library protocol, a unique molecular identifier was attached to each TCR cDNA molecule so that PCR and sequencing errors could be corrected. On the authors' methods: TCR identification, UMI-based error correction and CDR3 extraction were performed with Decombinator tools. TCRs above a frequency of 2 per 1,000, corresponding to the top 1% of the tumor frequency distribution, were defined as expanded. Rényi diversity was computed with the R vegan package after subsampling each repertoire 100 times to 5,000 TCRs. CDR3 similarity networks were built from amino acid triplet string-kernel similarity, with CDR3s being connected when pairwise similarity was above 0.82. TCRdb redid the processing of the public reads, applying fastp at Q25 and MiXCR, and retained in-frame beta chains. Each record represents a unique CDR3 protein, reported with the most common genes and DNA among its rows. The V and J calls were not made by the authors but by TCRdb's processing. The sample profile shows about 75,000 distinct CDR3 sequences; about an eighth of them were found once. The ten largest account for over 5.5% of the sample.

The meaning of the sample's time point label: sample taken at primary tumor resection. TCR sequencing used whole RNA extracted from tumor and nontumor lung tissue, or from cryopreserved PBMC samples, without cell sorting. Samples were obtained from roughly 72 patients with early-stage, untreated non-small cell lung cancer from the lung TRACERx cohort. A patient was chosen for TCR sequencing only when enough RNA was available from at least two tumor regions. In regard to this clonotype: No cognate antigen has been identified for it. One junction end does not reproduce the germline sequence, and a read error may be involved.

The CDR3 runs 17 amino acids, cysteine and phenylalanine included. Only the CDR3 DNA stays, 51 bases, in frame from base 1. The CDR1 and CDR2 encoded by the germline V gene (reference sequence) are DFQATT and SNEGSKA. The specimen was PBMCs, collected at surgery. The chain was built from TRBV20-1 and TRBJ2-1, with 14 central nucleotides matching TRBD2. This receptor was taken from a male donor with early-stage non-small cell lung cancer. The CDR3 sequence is CSARAGTSGSLYNEQLF. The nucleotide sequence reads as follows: TGCAGTGCTAGAGCGGGGACTAGCGGGAGCCTTTACAATGAGCAGCTCTTC.